Below, 27 T cell receptor beta chains from the same sample are listed, as sequenced in a study of T cell responses to AZD1222 COVID-19 vaccine. Using immunoSEQ multiplex PCR, the repertoire was profiled, and TCRdb retains in-frame clones only, with some absent. The sample contains approximately 130,000 clones, 80% to 95% of which appear only once. Material: peripheral blood, obtained on day 0 of AZD1222 vaccination. All receptors come from an adult in good health.

This chain uses TRBV10-3 with TRBJ2-1, with 9 bases identical to TRBD2. This CDR3 comprises 19 residues. Germline CDR1 and CDR2: ENHRY and SYGVKD. J was trimmed by 8 bases and V by 0 bases; bases with no gene match: 17. CDR3 region: CAISESFWETSGSKHEQFF. DNA of the CDR3: TGTGCCATCAGTGAGTCGTTTTGGGAGACTAGCGGTTCCAAACATGAGCAGTTCTTC.

The chain couples TRBV2 to TRBJ1-1; TRBD1 is a possible D gene (5 bases). V was cut by 6 bases and J by 2 bases, with 13 bases left in between. Germline-derived CDR1 and CDR2 are SNHLY and FYNNEI. The CDR3 spans 14 residues. This CDR3 reads CASSGGRVNTEAFF. CDR3 sequence (DNA): TGTGCCAGCAGCGGTGGCAGGGTAAACACTGAAGCTTTCTTT.

CDR3 protein: CASSPRTSGRETQYF. The CDR3 region has the DNA TGTGCCAGCAGTCCCCGGACTAGCGGTAGGGAGACCCAGTACTTC. The V and J genes are TRBV28 and TRBJ2-5, with TRBD2 matching 10 bases. The V and J ends lost 5 bases and 5 bases, in that order; junction bases with no gene match: 8. The length of the CDR3 is 15 residues. CDR1 is MDHEN, CDR2 SYDVKM, per germline. Based on the CDR3 plus reference TRBV28 and TRBJ2-5, the full variable domain is DVKVTQSSRYLVKRTGEKVFLECVQDMDHENMFWYRQDPGLGLRLIYFSYDVKMKEKGDIPEGYSVSREKKERFSLILESASTNQTSMYLCASSPRTSGRETQYFGPGTRLLVL.

The chain links TRBV11-2 to TRBJ2-3; the match to TRBD2 covers 7 bases. Germline V CDR1 and CDR2: SGHAT, FQNNGV. The CDR3 sequence is 14 residues long. The V segment lost 5 bases and the J segment 5 bases; nucleotides outside the gene matches: 7. As DNA, the CDR3 is TGTGCCAGCAGCCGCCCGGGGAGGGGAGATACGCAGTATTTT. Its translation: CASSRPGRGDTQYF.

This rearrangement joins TRBV7-9 to TRBJ1-1; D uncertain. CDR3 length: 14 residues. Germline V CDR1 and CDR2: SEHNR, FQNEAQ (reference sequence). Deletions cut 5 bases from V and 3 bases from J, with 13 bases between. The CDR3 DNA follows: TGTGCCAGCAGCCCTCCTGACGAGGACACTGAAGCTTTCTTT. Translated, it gives CASSPPDEDTEAFF.

The CDR3 DNA is TGTGCCAGCAGCTCGGGACAGGGAATGGGAAGCAATCAGCCCCAGCATTTT. It is translated as CASSSGQGMGSNQPQHF. This chain joins TRBV5-8 and TRBJ1-5, with 9 positions matching TRBD1. After removal of 3 bases from V and 1 base from J, the junction contained 8 bases not matched to a gene. Per the germline V gene, CDR1 is SGHTS and CDR2 is YDEGEE. The CDR3 has 17 residues.

J is TRBJ1-5 and V is TRBV6-2 or TRBV6-3, with unresolved D. In germline, CDR1 is MNHEY, CDR2 SVGEGT. This CDR3 spans 18 amino acids. Trimming shortened V by 2 bases and J by 0 bases, and 17 bases separated the two germline ends. This CDR3 is CASSYPATAHNSNQPQHF. The CDR3 DNA reads TGTGCCAGCAGTTACCCAGCTACGGCGCATAATAGCAATCAGCCCCAGCATTTT.

The V and J genes are TRBV2 and TRBJ1-1; D might be TRBD1 (6 bases). Between the trimmed V and J ends, which lost 2 bases and 1 base, there was a span of 8 bases. CDR1 SNHLY and CDR2 FYNNEI come from the germline V gene. This CDR3 contains 14 residues. The CDR3 DNA reads TGTGCCAGCAGTGAATGGACAGCGAACACTGAAGCTTTCTTT. It codes for CASSEWTANTEAFF.

This clone has only one observation. The chain carries TRBV7-2 and TRBJ1-2; the match to TRBD1 covers 7 bases. Germline V gives CDR1 SGHTA, CDR2 FQGNSA. The CDR3 covers 16 residues. V was clipped by 5 bases and J by 1 base; unmatched bases: 10. Written as DNA, the CDR3 is TGTGCCAGCAGCCGGGACAGCCGTCCCCTTAACTATGGCTACACCTTC. This gives the protein CASSRDSRPLNYGYTF.

The chain recombines TRBV18 with TRBJ1-1; D gene uncertain. Deletions cut 3 bases from V and 6 bases from J, with 11 bases between. The CDR3 is 13 amino acids. The V gene's germline CDR1 is KGHSH and CDR2 LQKENI. CDR3 residues: CASSPNLVSEAFF. DNA of the CDR3: TGTGCCAGCTCACCGAACCTAGTCTCTGAAGCTTTCTTT.

This chain joins TRBV11-2 and TRBJ1-2; D perhaps matches TRBD1 (5 bases). This CDR3 region has 15 residues. Germline V gene data show CDR1 as SGHAT and CDR2 as FQNNGV. V was cut by 4 bases and J by 2 bases, with 14 bases left in between. The CDR3 loop is CASSSLQGMNYGYTF. CDR3 in DNA: TGTGCCAGCAGCTCCCTCCAGGGTATGAACTATGGCTACACCTTC.

J is TRBJ2-7 and V is TRBV30; TRBD1 agrees at 8 bases. V lost 0 bases, J lost 4 bases, and 11 bases stayed unmatched. Germline V gene sequence: CDR1 GTSNPN, CDR2 SVGIG (reference sequence). CDR3 length: 16 amino acids. This chain's CDR3 is CAWSVSRTGNIYEQYF. The CDR3, as DNA: TGTGCCTGGAGTGTCTCCCGGACAGGGAATATTTACGAGCAGTACTTC.

The genes are TRBV7-2 and TRBJ1-2; tentatively, D is TRBD1 (6 bases). V was trimmed by 1 base and J by 8 bases, leaving 14 bases between them. CDR3 length: 14 residues. Looked up from germline, CDR1 is SGHTA and CDR2 is FQGNSA. This chain's CDR3 is CASSLGSRGQGYTF. In nucleotides, the CDR3 is TGTGCCAGCAGCTTAGGAAGTCGGGGGCAAGGCTACACCTTC.

This clone was counted a single time. This sequence joins TRBV6-5 and TRBJ2-5, with a weak D call TRBD1 (6 bases). This CDR3 comprises 15 residues. Trimming took off 6 bases at V and 2 bases at J, with 16 bases between the two ends. Germline CDR1 reads MNHEY; CDR2 reads SVGAGI. CDR3: CASRYTGIRQETQYF. The CDR3 DNA reads as TGTGCCAGCAGGTACACAGGGATACGGCAAGAGACCCAGTACTTC.

Only one count was recorded for this clone. The genes are TRBV11-1 and TRBJ1-4; possible D gene TRBD1, 6 bases. The germline gives CDR1 SGHAT, CDR2 FQDESV (reference sequence). V was trimmed by 1 base and J by 8 bases, leaving 14 bases between them. The length of the CDR3 is 15 residues. This chain's CDR3 is CASSLGQDPGEKLFF. The CDR3 DNA follows: TGTGCCAGCAGCTTAGGACAGGACCCCGGGGAAAAACTGTTTTTT.

This rearrangement joins TRBV28 to TRBJ2-7; weak D call: TRBD1 (5 bases). The germline gives CDR1 MDHEN, CDR2 SYDVKM. V shed 4 bases and J shed 9 bases, with 13 bases lying between them. CDR3 length: 12 amino acids. In DNA form, the CDR3 reads TGTGCCAGCAGTTCTGCCTCAAGGGGGCAGTACTTC. It is translated as CASSSASRGQYF.

This clone is a singleton in its sample. CDR3 residues: CASSQGDGSSGANVLTF. DNA of the CDR3: TGTGCCAGCAGCCAAGGGGACGGTTCCTCTGGGGCCAACGTCCTGACTTTC. The chain employs TRBV4-2 and TRBJ2-6; D tentatively reads TRBD1 or TRBD2 (5 bases each). V was cut by 1 base and J by 0 bases, with 10 bases left in between. Per the germline V gene, CDR1 is LGHNA and CDR2 is YNFKEQ. This CDR3 has 17 amino acids.

This sequence joins TRBV28 and TRBJ1-2; no definite D call. CDR3 size: 14 residues. The V end lost 2 bases, the J end lost 4 bases, and 11 bases lay between the germline ends. Germline V gene sequence: CDR1 MDHEN, CDR2 SYDVKM. The CDR3 coding sequence is TGTGCCAGCAGTTTAGGTCAGGTCGGCTATGGCTACACCTTC. This gives the protein CASSLGQVGYGYTF.

This clone was observed a single time. The chain uses TRBV24-1 and TRBJ2-3; D not certain. This CDR3 has 18 residues. Germline V gene sequence: CDR1 KGHDR, CDR2 SFDVKD. The germline V and J ends were trimmed by 0 bases and 0 bases, with 15 bases remaining between them. CDR3 nucleotide sequence: TGTGCCACCAGTGATTTGCAGGCCACCGGACCAAGCACAGATACGCAGTATTTT. Protein product: CATSDLQATGPSTDTQYF.

The CDR3 spells CASTEGVKDEQFF. CDR3 sequence (DNA): TGTGCCAGCACCGAGGGGGTGAAGGATGAGCAGTTCTTC. The rearrangement links TRBV5-6 to TRBJ2-1; TRBD1 might be the D (6 bases). This CDR3 contains 13 residues. Germline V lookup: CDR1 SGHDT, CDR2 YYEEEE. Trimming took 6 bases from V and 8 from J, leaving 15 bases between them.

The rearrangement links TRBV2 to TRBJ1-1; no definite D call. The CDR3 spans 12 residues. Germline CDR1 SNHLY, CDR2 FYNNEI. Trimming took off 9 bases at V and 6 bases at J, with 14 bases between the two ends. CDR3 in DNA: TGTGCCAGAGGTCGGACTGAGGCTGAAGCTTTCTTT. It codes for CARGRTEAEAFF.

This chain connects TRBV9 to TRBJ1-6, with D tentatively TRBD1 (6 bases). Germline V gives CDR1 SGDLS, CDR2 YYNGEE. CDR3 size: 16 residues. Trimming cost V 0 bases and J 7 bases, with 14 bases left between them. This CDR3 reads CASSVGMSRGNSPLHF. The CDR3 DNA sequence: TGTGCCAGCAGCGTAGGGATGAGCAGGGGAAATTCACCCCTCCACTTT.

The genes are TRBV10-3 and TRBJ1-4, with D uncertain. CDR3 size: 12 residues. Between the trimmed V and J ends, which lost 3 bases and 7 bases, there was a span of 6 bases. Germline values: CDR1 ENHRY, CDR2 SYGVKD. The CDR3 is CAISDRGEKLFF. In DNA, the CDR3 is TGTGCCATCAGTGATCGGGGTGAAAAACTGTTTTTT.

CDR3 bases: TGTGCCTGGGACAGAGTTAATTCACCCCTCCACTTT. Residues: CAWDRVNSPLHF. V usage is TRBV30 and J usage is TRBJ1-6; weak D call: TRBD1 (5 bases). The germline V gene has CDR1 GTSNPN and CDR2 SVGIG (reference sequence). The length of the CDR3 is 12 residues. V shed 5 bases and J shed 6 bases, with 8 bases lying between them.

This chain uses TRBV28 with TRBJ1-2, with 7 bases identical to TRBD1. Looked up from germline, CDR1 is MDHEN and CDR2 is SYDVKM. Germline trimming cut 7 bases from V and 7 bases from J; bases unmatched to any gene: 9. The CDR3 runs to 13 residues. CDR3 in DNA: TGTGCCAGCACCGAGACAGGGTTGCTTGGCTACACCTTC. Encoded protein: CASTETGLLGYTF.

V is TRBV5-8 and J is TRBJ1-1; D possibly corresponds to TRBD1 (5 bases). The CDR3 loop spans 16 amino acids. V gave up 1 base and J gave up 5 bases, with 18 bases separating them. The germline V gene encodes CDR1 SGHTS and CDR2 YDEGEE. CDR3: CASSLSLGRGLTEAFF. The CDR3 DNA follows: TGTGCCAGCAGCTTGTCACTGGGGCGCGGGTTGACTGAAGCTTTCTTT. The full variable domain, its missing parts supplied by reference TRBV5-8 and TRBJ1-1, is EAGVTQSPTHLIKTRGQQATLRCSPISGHTSVYWYQQALGLGLQFLLWYDEGEERNRGNFPPRFSGRQFPNYSSELNVNALELEDSALYLCASSLSLGRGLTEAFFGQGTRLTVV.

This rearrangement joins TRBV7-6 to TRBJ2-1; possible D gene TRBD2, 5 bases. Trimming pared 3 bases from V and 2 bases from J, leaving 11 bases between. The germline gives CDR1 SGHVS, CDR2 FNYEAQ. The CDR3 contains 15 residues. The CDR3 reads CASSLGSSAYNEQFF. In DNA, the CDR3 is TGTGCCAGCAGCTTGGGCAGTAGCGCCTACAATGAGCAGTTCTTC.